This T cell receptor beta chain stems from a study of vaccination effects on CD4 cells after COVID-19. Across the study: Cultivation was performed at some 1.9 million PBMC per well with roughly 9.1 IU/ml IL-2 and 9.5 to 10 ug/ml peptides added.

The authors isolated CD4+ T cells after about 10 days of culture. Two-dose vaccination with either BNT162b2 or mRNA-1273 was given to the participants. Both day 3 and day 7 saw half the medium replaced with IL-2 medium. Using immunoSEQ multiplex PCR, the repertoire was profiled, and TCRdb retains in-frame clones only, with some absent. The sample carries tens of thousands of clones, about 67% recorded once. Notes on this clone: Its specificity is unknown.

Trimming removed 5 bases at V and 5 bases at J, with 10 bases between. The CDR3 length is 13 residues. Germline CDR1 LGHNT, CDR2 FRNRAP. Source: CD4+ T cells from PBMCs cultured without peptide, taken after COVID-19 vaccination. The source is a human donor who received a COVID-19 vaccine. This chain links TRBV12-5 with TRBJ1-5; D not resolved. The CDR3 region has the DNA TGTGCTAGTGGTAAGACTGACCATCAGCCCCAGCATTTT. This codes for CASGKTDHQPQHF.